This TCR beta chain was sequenced during a study of cytomegalovirus exposure and HLA in healthy donors (dated by TCRdb to 2016 to 2017). Looking at the study overall: An earlier analysis of 587 of the donors reported roughly 300 Gb of sequence data and 117 million unique TCR beta sequences from approximately 180 million T cells. An early release covering more than 500 HLA-typed donors comprised approximately 290 gigabases of sequencing data and 65 million to 100 million unique TCR sequences. Among the approximately 430 genotyped donors, around 79% belonged to the genetic ancestry cluster associated with self-reported Caucasian donors. The study aimed to test whether cataloging public T cell receptors could reveal signatures of past pathogen exposure. The study profiled the T cell repertoires of hundreds of subjects by immunosequencing and related them to cytomegalovirus serostatus. In addition to the first cohort of 500 to 850 subjects, a separate validation cohort of 120 different subjects was used. The study combined high-throughput TCR immunosequencing, statistical association of individual TCRs with disease status, and machine learning to predict cytomegalovirus infection status. In a later analysis, previously published TCR beta repertoires from 666 donors were re-analyzed and high-resolution HLA genotyping was added so that TCR occurrence patterns could be studied. Rather than drawing on any new phenotypic data, the later analysis identified candidate immune exposures from TCR beta sequences and the way those sequences occurred across donors. An earlier analysis of roughly 600 of the donors used high-throughput TCR beta sequencing to judge whether each TCR beta V gene segment behaved as functional or pseudogenic. Donor age, sex, ethnicity and CMV serostatus were compiled together with the repertoire data. Genome-wide SNP genotypes for about 55% of the roughly 670 donors were used in a later genetic analysis, which treated that subset as a discovery cohort. All discovery cohort repertoires had been generated on a single sequencing platform. Both class I and class II loci were covered by HLA typing, at four-digit resolution. The number of donors typed differed by locus, with about 629-630 for A, B, C, DRB1 and DQB1, 522 for DQA1, under 610 for DPA1, and over 400 for DPB1. Roughly 5 DR-DQ haplotypes were treated as single units for association and clustering because of strong linkage in the cohort. Across around 400 genotyped donors of the cohort, an average of about 240,000 unique TCR beta nucleotide sequences per donor were sequenced, and roughly 18% of those sequences were non-productive. General findings and caveats noted by the study authors: The earlier analysis of almost 600 of the donors excluded 15 to 20 rarely observed V segments, including chromosome 9 orphons, because counts were too low. In a later analysis, most CMV-associated TCR beta chains were found to appear HLA-restricted, with HLA associations seemingly driven largely by CMV exposure. In a later analysis, about 16,000 TCR beta sequences were associated with specific HLA alleles at a false discovery rate of 0.05. Correlated functional status among segregating V segments might reflect linkage disequilibrium, but an unknown experimental factor could not be ruled out. In a later analysis, the rate of TCR association differed among HLA loci, with DRB1 alleles having the most associated TCRs and HLA-C alleles having the fewest. According to a later genetic analysis, donors in an Asian-associated ancestry cluster had fewer N-insertions in productive TCRs than the approximately 630-donor mean. For the cohort, immune exposure information was limited to CMV serostatus. A cluster of highly shared sequence variants was judged likely to represent a technical artifact of the sequencing pipeline. A later analysis reported that several top co-occurrence clusters appeared linked to parvovirus B19, influenza, CMV and Epstein-Barr virus. In an earlier analysis of some 640 of the donors, most TCR beta V segments were observed in productive rearrangements about 90% or about 30% of the time, broadly matching IMGT annotations. A further reported finding was that TCR beta sequences accurately predicted the HLA-A and HLA-B alleles for most subjects in the first cohort. A later genetic analysis associated a missense DCLRE1C variant with V-gene and J-gene trimming of TCR beta chains, and an independent cohort replicated the association. The classifier was reported to diagnose cytomegalovirus status with high specificity and sensitivity in both the original and validation cohorts. A few of the identified cytomegalovirus-associated TCR beta chains were confirmed in vitro to be specific for cytomegalovirus antigens. Because HLA typing was unavailable for some donors at each locus, only the typed subset was used in association tests. The study listed 150 to 200 TCR beta chains as associated with cytomegalovirus. Most TCR sequences were observed very rarely across donors, whereas some public TCRs were present in many individuals. Compared with equally common non-associated chains, HLA-associated TCR beta chains in a later analysis were more clonally expanded and had lower generation probabilities. The authors suggested that the approach could potentially be generalized to other disease states and immunological phenotypes. Assigning TCR associations to individual alleles was difficult when HLA alleles, especially DR and DQ, strongly co-occurred. Roughly uniform sequencing depth across donors was assumed in presence/absence analyses, although this assumption may not hold. In this cohort, only TCR beta chains were sequenced, and detectable features were limited by the absence of alpha or paired-chain data. Some IMGT-functional V segments, including TRBV6-2 and TRBV6-3, could not be distinguished by the 87-base-pair reads and were therefore excluded.

Turning to this clone: Which antigen it targets is not known. No base quality information exists; no much larger clone differs at one position.

The cohort comprised several hundred healthy bone marrow donors. All cohort members were sampled while nominally healthy, although unrecorded immune exposures were likely present. The donor was CMV seropositive and was included in the group of around 300 seropositive cohort members. Each donor provided a peripheral blood sample, and peripheral blood mononuclear cells were used for TCR beta sequencing. The Qiagen DNeasy Blood Extraction Kit was used to extract genomic DNA from the blood cell samples. Receptors were amplified or captured by the immunoSEQ multiplex PCR assay. For the multiplex PCR, a mixture combining 60 forward primers for TCR Vbeta segments and 13 reverse primers for TCR Jbeta segments was used. The CDR3 region of rearranged TCR beta genes was amplified from genomic DNA by a multiplex PCR assay. The Illumina HiSeq System was used to sequence the amplified TCR beta libraries as 87-base-pair reads. For the original study's pipeline: A later analysis counted approximately 74 million unique TCR beta chains across the 700 or so repertoires, and some 12 million of these chains were shared by at least two donors. Raw reads were error-corrected and collapsed into unique sequences by a nearest-neighbor algorithm in which closely related sequences were merged to remove PCR and sequencing errors. V, D and J gene segments were assigned by aligning CDR3 sequences to IMGT reference sequences. For a sequence to be retained, at least a six-nucleotide match to both a V gene segment and a J gene segment was required. Rearrangements were called productive when the CDR3 lacked stop codons and stayed in frame with V and J; all others were non-productive. Following IMGT convention, CDR3 was defined as the stretch from the second conserved V-encoded cysteine to the conserved J-encoded phenylalanine. In an earlier analysis of more than 550 of the donors, sequences lacking an unambiguous match to a single V gene segment were excluded. In an earlier analysis of several hundred of the donors, a V segment was called functional when productive rearrangements were above 56.7%, and segregating when the standard deviation between donors exceeded 5%. A statistical classification framework was built for diagnosing cytomegalovirus status from the catalog of TCR beta chain sequences. In a later analysis, TCR nucleotide sequences were compared against IMGT/GENE-DB human TR gene sequences so that V and J genes could be assigned. A later analysis assigned CDR3 sequences and most-parsimonious VDJ recombination scenarios with the TCRdist pipeline. In a later analysis, each TCR beta chain was defined by its CDR3 amino acid sequence together with its V-gene family, and reads lacking a unique V-gene family were excluded. To address suspected cross-contamination and a sequencing artifact, a later analysis removed some 620 highly shared, low-generation-probability nucleotide sequences. In a later analysis, a clonal expansion index was calculated for each public chain from normalized within-repertoire ranks of inferred template counts. In a later analysis, generation probabilities were computed using a VDJ recombination model fitted to out-of-frame rearrangements, and the results were checked against IGoR. A later analysis scored TCR-TCR, TCR-HLA and TCR-CMV co-occurrence with hypergeometric tests, applying a repertoire-size bias correction to TCR pairs. False discovery rates were estimated in a later analysis by permuting HLA or CMV assignments 20 times. A later analysis grouped co-occurring TCRs with DBSCAN, adding TCRdist sequence similarity when clustering within HLA-allele-positive subsets. For co-occurrence clustering, repertoires with fewer than 30,000 or more than 120,000 public chains were excluded, along with roughly 5 repertoires with anomalous nucleotide sharing. TCRdb obtained this table from immuneACCESS and retained in-frame rearrangements with V and J assigned. These tables miss some clones; where compared with another copy, unresolved V genes account for less than half of the shortfall, and the remainder is unexplained. For V, J and clone size, that table is used; D and trimming come from the DNA. The sample table records about 200,000 clones; 79% of these occur just once. Together, the top ten hold over 1.5% of the sample.

Clipping removes 4 bases from V and 6 bases from J, with 15 as the unmatched junction base count. Via the germline V gene (reference sequence), CDR1 is SGHKS and CDR2 YYEKEE. The CDR3 covers 17 residues, taking in both the cysteine and the phenylalanine. The DNA shown is the 51-base CDR3, in frame from base 1. This receptor chain uses TRBV5-5 and TRBJ1-5; TRBD1 matches 8 bases in the middle. The clonotype originates from a girl between 10 and 17 years old in good health and CMV-seropositive. Sequencing was done on a sample of PBMCs. The CDR3: CASSPSDRDRGTQPQHF. At the DNA level, the sequence is TGTGCCAGCAGCCCCAGCGACCGAGACAGGGGTACTCAGCCCCAGCATTTT.